Below, 24 T cell receptor beta chains from the same sample are listed, as sequenced in a study of T cell repertoires in cytomegalovirus infection. TCRdb itself ran the reads through MiXCR, one entry per CDR3 protein. Of about 200,000 distinct CDR3 sequences in the sample, 8.5% to 10% were seen once. The specimen was PBMCs. These receptors were taken from a human donor in good health (CMV status not recorded). Some clones in this sample may be carry-over from other donors' samples.

This chain connects TRBV4-3 to TRBJ2-5; 7 bases fit TRBD2. V lost 0 bases to trimming and J lost 4 bases; unmatched junction nucleotides: 5. The length of the CDR3 is 15 residues. Germline V gene lookup returns CDR1 LGHNA and CDR2 YSLEER. The CDR3 region is CASSQEWEGTETQYF. The CDR3 DNA reads TGCGCCAGCAGCCAAGAATGGGAGGGTACAGAGACCCAGTACTTC.

This chain joins TRBV6-2 or TRBV6-3 and TRBJ2-3; weak D call: TRBD1 (6 bases). Trimming removed 5 bases at V and 0 bases at J, with 18 bases between. From germline, CDR1 is MNHEY and CDR2 SVGEGT. This CDR3 has 17 residues. For the CDR3, the DNA is TGTGCCAGCAGTAACGGACGGGGACATCCTAGCACAGATACGCAGTATTTT. This sequence encodes CASSNGRGHPSTDTQYF.

This clonotype was detected only a few times. V usage is TRBV9 and J usage is TRBJ2-1; D is perhaps TRBD1 (6 bases). The germline V and J ends were trimmed by 0 bases and 10 bases, with 14 bases remaining between them. CDR1 SGDLS and CDR2 YYNGEE come from the germline V gene. This CDR3 comprises 14 residues. The DNA for the CDR3 is TGTGCCAGCAGCGTAGTTGGGGGCCGGGGAGAGCAGTTCTTC. It translates to CASSVVGGRGEQFF.

This clonotype showed up many times. V gene TRBV7-6 combines with J gene TRBJ2-7, with 8 bases that match TRBD2. The CDR3 spans 14 residues. In germline, CDR1 is SGHVS, CDR2 FNYEAQ. The V and J ends lost 3 bases and 3 bases, in that order; junction bases with no gene match: 4. Here the CDR3 DNA reads TGTGCCAGCAGCTTGGCGGGGGGCCTCTACGAGCAGTACTTC. This encodes CASSLAGGLYEQYF. Full variable domain (outside the CDR3, taken from reference TRBV7-6 and TRBJ2-7): GAGVSQSPRYKVTKRGQDVALRCDPISGHVSLYWYRQALGQGPEFLTYFNYEAQQDKSGLPNDRFSAERPEGSISTLTIQRTEQRDSAMYRCASSLAGGLYEQYFGPGTRLTVT.

This clonotype was counted only a few times. V is TRBV7-9 and J is TRBJ1-4; possibly TRBD1 for D (5 bases). The CDR3 is made up of 17 amino acids. Per the germline V gene, CDR1 is SEHNR and CDR2 is FQNEAQ (reference sequence). V dropped 3 bases and J dropped 5 bases, with 19 bases sitting between them. CDR3 DNA sequence: TGTGCCAGCAGCTTTTGGGCAGGGAGGACCCTAAATGAAAAACTGTTTTTT. Translating it yields CASSFWAGRTLNEKLFF.

This chain joins TRBV12-3 or TRBV12-4 and TRBJ2-7; D is unclear. CDR3 length: 14 residues. V was cut by 3 bases and J by 5 bases, with 14 bases left in between. The CDR3 reads CASSFGRPYDEQYF. The CDR3 nucleotides are TGTGCCAGCAGTTTCGGCAGGCCTTACGACGAGCAGTACTTC.

The table lists this clonotype with many counts. In nucleotides, the CDR3 is TGTGCCAGCAGCCTAGGACAGGGGAGAAACTATGGCTACACCTTC. Translating it yields CASSLGQGRNYGYTF. The chain employs TRBV7-2 and TRBJ1-2, with TRBD1 identical over 9 bases. The trim removed 5 bases at V and 2 bases at J, leaving 6 bases unmatched. This CDR3 has 15 amino acids. CDR1 is SGHTA and CDR2 is FQGNSA in the germline V gene.

In this sample, this clonotype turned up many times. V gene TRBV7-2 combines with J gene TRBJ2-5; D not certain. Germline V gene sequence: CDR1 SGHTA, CDR2 FQGNSA. The CDR3 runs to 15 residues. Between the trimmed V and J ends, which lost 6 bases and 4 bases, there was a span of 18 bases. CDR3 DNA sequence: TGTGCCAGCAGTCAAAGCTTGCTCGCTAGAGAGACCCAGTACTTC. It specifies CASSQSLLARETQYF.

With regard to this clonotype: This may stem from a read error, because a much larger clone lies one nucleotide away. This chain joins TRBV19 and TRBJ2-5; D is uncertain. This CDR3 is 16 amino acids long. In germline, CDR1 is LNHDA, CDR2 SQIVND (reference sequence). V was pared by 3 bases and J by 5 bases, with 19 bases between. CDR3 in amino acids: CASSMGRPTGSETQYF. The CDR3 coding sequence is TGTGCCAGTAGTATGGGTCGGCCGACGGGCTCGGAGACCCAGTACTTC.

This clonotype was detected a few times. This chain links TRBV5-1 with TRBJ2-1; 7 bases map to TRBD2. The CDR3 has 15 amino acids. V was clipped by 6 bases and J by 2 bases; unmatched bases: 8. Germline assignment: CDR1 SGHRS and CDR2 YFSETQ. The CDR3 region has the DNA TGCGCCAGCAACCGGGACTACCAAACCTACAATGAGCAGTTCTTC. Its protein is CASNRDYQTYNEQFF.

This clonotype was counted ten times or more. This chain joins TRBV27 and TRBJ2-7; the D gene is possibly TRBD2 (6 bases). This CDR3 has 14 amino acids. Trimming took 5 bases from V and 2 from J, leaving 13 bases between them. Germline V gene lookup returns CDR1 MNHEY and CDR2 SMNVEV (reference sequence). The CDR3 bases are TGTGCCAGCAGTGACCGCGGGGCCCCCTACGAGCAGTACTTC. Translation: CASSDRGAPYEQYF.

The chain couples TRBV27 to TRBJ2-7; D may correspond to TRBD1 or TRBD2 (5 bases each). Trimming shortened V by 4 bases and J by 2 bases, and 15 bases separated the two germline ends. The germline CDR1 and CDR2 sequences are MNHEY and SMNVEV (reference sequence). This CDR3 comprises 15 residues. The CDR3 is CASSSKPGRTYEQYF. The CDR3 DNA sequence: TGTGCCAGCAGTTCGAAGCCGGGACGGACCTACGAGCAGTACTTC.

This clonotype occurred many times. The gene calls are TRBV28 and TRBJ2-7, with TRBD1 matching 7 bases. This CDR3 has 16 amino acids. The germline gives CDR1 MDHEN, CDR2 SYDVKM. Trimming took 8 bases from V and 2 from J; bases not matched to a gene: 15. CDR3 sequence: CASRGIGQAEAYEQYF. The DNA of the CDR3 is TGTGCCAGCCGAGGGATAGGACAGGCGGAGGCCTACGAGCAGTACTTC.

This chain links TRBV28 with TRBJ1-1; perhaps TRBD1 as D (5 bases). The CDR3 is 12 residues long. CDR1 and CDR2 (germline): MDHEN, SYDVKM. Trimming cost V 4 bases and J 11 bases, with 14 bases left between them. The CDR3 nucleotides read TGTGCCAGCAGTTGGCCGGGGCGTGAGGCTTTCTTT. Translating gives CASSWPGREAFF.

This sequence joins TRBV18 and TRBJ1-2, with D perhaps TRBD1 (5 bases). V was clipped by 2 bases and J by 6 bases, with 13 bases between them. CDR1 and CDR2 from the germline V gene are KGHSH and LQKENI. The CDR3 runs 14 residues. Here the CDR3 DNA reads TGTGCCAGCTCACCAAGGGCAGGGATGCATGGCTACACCTTC. Its translation is CASSPRAGMHGYTF.

This clonotype was picked up many times. The V gene is TRBV28, the J gene TRBJ2-4; possibly TRBD1 for D (6 bases). This CDR3 spans 13 amino acids. Trimming removed 7 bases from V and 9 bases from J, with 16 bases in between. Looked up from germline, CDR1 is MDHEN and CDR2 is SYDVKM. CDR3 residues: CASTRAGDLIQYF. The CDR3, as DNA: TGTGCCAGCACCCGGGCAGGGGATCTCATTCAGTACTTC.

This clonotype has more than one count but fewer than ten. This chain links TRBV7-8 with TRBJ2-7; TRBD1 matches at 7 bases. The CDR3 extends over 13 amino acids. The ends lost 7 bases at V and 1 base at J; junction bases unmatched: 4. The V gene's germline CDR1 is SGHVS and CDR2 FQNEAQ. CDR3 nucleotide sequence: TGTGCCAGCACCCGGGACAGATCCTACGAGCAGTACTTC. This sequence encodes CASTRDRSYEQYF.

The chain carries TRBV14 and TRBJ2-7; unclear D gene. The CDR3 contains 18 residues. Trimming took off 1 base at V and 2 bases at J, with 21 bases between the two ends. Germline V gene data show CDR1 as SGHDN and CDR2 as FVKESK. In nucleotides, the CDR3 is TGTGCCAGCAGCCAAGGCTTGGTCCTAGGCAGGCCTACCTACGAGCAGTACTTC. Amino acid sequence: CASSQGLVLGRPTYEQYF. Using reference TRBV14 and TRBJ2-7 for the parts outside the CDR3, the full variable domain is EAGVTQFPSHSVIEKGQTVTLRCDPISGHDNLYWYRRVMGKEIKFLLHFVKESKQDESGMPNNRFLAERTGGTYSTLKVQPAELEDSGVYFCASSQGLVLGRPTYEQYFGPGTRLTVT.

This clonotype appeared many times. The chain combines TRBV7-2 with TRBJ2-7, with D possibly being TRBD1 (6 bases). With 5 bases removed from V and 12 bases from J, the gap between germline ends came to 20 bases. Germline CDR1 SGHTA, CDR2 FQGNSA. The CDR3 runs to 13 residues. The CDR3 spells CASSPSTGGSGYF. The CDR3 bases are TGTGCCAGCAGCCCTAGTACTGGGGGCTCCGGGTACTTC.

This rearrangement joins TRBV20-1 to TRBJ1-1; D possibly corresponds to TRBD1 (5 bases). There are 14 residues in the CDR3. The germline V gene has CDR1 DFQATT and CDR2 SNEGSKA (reference sequence). Trimming took 2 bases from V and 4 from J, leaving 14 bases between them. CDR3 nucleotides: TGCAGTGCTAGACTCGGGGGGGAAGCCACTGAAGCTTTCTTT. Its translation is CSARLGGEATEAFF.

This clonotype was observed many times. The genes are TRBV7-2 and TRBJ1-2; 9 positions match TRBD1. V dropped 5 bases and J dropped 2; count of bases not matched to a gene: 6. Germline V gives CDR1 SGHTA, CDR2 FQGNSA. This CDR3 has 15 residues. DNA for the CDR3: TGTGCCAGCAGCGGGGGACAGGGTATGAACTATGGCTACACCTTC. Translation: CASSGGQGMNYGYTF.

This clonotype was counted many times. This chain joins TRBV11-2 and TRBJ1-1; no definite D call. Germline V gene sequence: CDR1 SGHAT, CDR2 FQNNGV. The V end lost 5 bases, the J end lost 5 bases, and 9 bases lay between the germline ends. CDR3 length: 12 residues. This chain's CDR3 is CASSVLTTEAFF. CDR3 nucleotides: TGTGCCAGCAGCGTCCTAACTACTGAAGCTTTCTTT. The full variable domain, its missing parts supplied by reference TRBV11-2 and TRBJ1-1, is EAGVAQSPRYKIIEKRQSVAFWCNPISGHATLYWYQQILGQGPKLLIQFQNNGVVDDSQLPKDRFSAERLKGVDSTLKIQPAKLEDSAVYLCASSVLTTEAFFGQGTRLTVV.

V gene TRBV29-1 combines with J gene TRBJ2-5; TRBD1 or TRBD2 may be the D gene (5 bases each). V lost 0 bases and J lost 4, with 12 bases in between. Germline CDR1 and CDR2: SQVTM and ANQGSEA. The CDR3 consists of 14 residues. The CDR3 reads CSVEDNGAVETQYF. The CDR3 bases are TGCAGCGTTGAAGATAACGGGGCGGTAGAGACCCAGTACTTC.

A few counts support this clonotype. The rearrangement uses TRBV27 and TRBJ2-7, with D uncertain. Looked up from germline, CDR1 is MNHEY and CDR2 is SMNVEV (reference sequence). V was shortened by 6 bases and J by 3 bases, with 12 bases between the two germline ends. CDR3 length: 13 residues. The CDR3 spells CASSLDLNYEQYF. The CDR3 bases are TGTGCCAGCAGCCTCGACTTGAACTACGAGCAGTACTTC.